A single sample gave rise to the 19 T cell receptor beta chains below, sequenced in a study of high-grade serous ovarian cancer treatment subgroups. The method was immunoSEQ multiplex PCR; TCRdb's version includes in-frame clones alone and lacks a portion of them. The table lists roughly 10,000 clones, around 83% of them singletons. Tumor samples were obtained before definitive surgery or chemotherapy. Material for sequencing was tumor tissue. The receptors come from a human donor with high-grade serous ovarian cancer.

The V call is TRBV28, the J call TRBJ1-4; D possibly corresponds to TRBD1 (5 bases). Per germline, CDR1 MDHEN and CDR2 SYDVKM. The germline V and J ends were trimmed by 5 bases and 9 bases, with 10 bases remaining between them. The CDR3 spans 12 residues. The CDR3 loop reads CASSPSGQKLFF. The CDR3 DNA sequence: TGTGCCAGCAGTCCTTCAGGGCAAAAACTGTTTTTT. Full variable domain (outside the CDR3, taken from reference TRBV28 and TRBJ1-4): DVKVTQSSRYLVKRTGEKVFLECVQDMDHENMFWYRQDPGLGLRLIYFSYDVKMKEKGDIPEGYSVSREKKERFSLILESASTNQTSMYLCASSPSGQKLFFGSGTQLSVL.

The V and J genes are TRBV4-1 and TRBJ2-3; 9 nucleotides match TRBD2. The CDR3 consists of 18 residues. Per germline, CDR1 MGHRA and CDR2 YSYEKL. Trimming removed 4 bases from V and 6 bases from J; junction bases left unmatched: 17. Here the CDR3 reads CASSPPNAREGGEDTQYF. The CDR3 bases are TGCGCCAGCAGCCCCCCCAACGCGCGGGAGGGGGGGGAGGATACGCAGTATTTT.

The chain employs TRBV6-1 and TRBJ2-6; D might be TRBD2 (6 bases). Germline assignment: CDR1 MNHNS and CDR2 SASEGT. Trimming cost V 7 bases and J 2 bases, with 12 bases left between them. The CDR3 contains 15 residues. The CDR3 DNA is TGTGCCAGCAATGGACGGAGGGCTGGGGCCAACGTCCTGACTTTC. This translates into CASNGRRAGANVLTF.

The V and J genes are TRBV27 and TRBJ2-6, with no clear D. V dropped 5 bases and J dropped 1 base, with 3 bases sitting between them. CDR1 is MNHEY, CDR2 SMNVEV, per germline (reference sequence). The CDR3 extends over 13 amino acids. The CDR3 is CASSQSGANVLTF. The CDR3 region has the DNA TGTGCCAGCAGTCAATCTGGGGCCAACGTCCTGACTTTC.

This chain connects TRBV11-2 to TRBJ2-7; 10 nucleotides agree with TRBD1. CDR3 length equals 16 residues. CDR1 is SGHAT, CDR2 FQNNGV, per germline. V lost 8 bases, J lost 7 bases, and 17 bases stayed unmatched. The CDR3, as DNA: TGTGCCAGCGAACCCTGGGGGGACAGGGGAATTCAGGAGCAGTACTTC. Translating it yields CASEPWGDRGIQEQYF.

This clone was found once. The chain couples TRBV6-1 to TRBJ2-1; 7 bases align to TRBD1. Germline V gene lookup returns CDR1 MNHNS and CDR2 SASEGT. The CDR3 runs to 16 residues. V lost 3 bases to trimming and J lost 4 bases; unmatched junction nucleotides: 9. CDR3 sequence reads: CASSEGQGVVYNEQFF. The CDR3 coding sequence is TGTGCCAGCAGTGAGGGGCAGGGGGTGGTATACAATGAGCAGTTCTTC.

The rearrangement uses TRBV19 and TRBJ2-2; TRBD2 matches at 11 bases. The CDR3 consists of 16 residues. Germline-derived CDR1 and CDR2 are LNHDA and SQIVND (reference sequence). V shed 7 bases, J shed 4 bases, and the junction held 8 bases outside the gene matches. CDR3 amino acids: CASNDGLAGLTGELFF. For the CDR3, the DNA is TGTGCCAGTAACGACGGACTAGCGGGCCTCACCGGGGAGCTGTTTTTT.

The V call is TRBV6-1, the J call TRBJ2-1; no reliable D call. Germline loops: CDR1 MNHNS, CDR2 SASEGT. The CDR3 length is 12 residues. The V and J ends lost 7 bases and 7 bases respectively, with 11 bases between them. CDR3: CASKGLGNEQFF. CDR3 in DNA: TGTGCCAGCAAAGGGTTAGGGAATGAGCAGTTCTTC.

This chain links TRBV4-1 with TRBJ2-6; tentative D call: TRBD1 (6 bases). Germline V lookup: CDR1 MGHRA, CDR2 YSYEKL. This CDR3 has 19 residues. V gave up 3 bases and J gave up 4 bases, with 22 bases separating them. CDR3 protein: CASSHGYRAGSSGANVLTF. The CDR3 DNA is TGCGCCAGCAGCCACGGATACAGGGCCGGGTCTTCGGGGGCCAACGTCCTGACTTTC.

V and J are TRBV29-1 and TRBJ1-4, with D possibly TRBD1 on 5 matching bases. CDR1 SQVTM and CDR2 ANQGSEA come from the germline V gene. The CDR3 has 15 amino acids. The V and J ends lost 0 bases and 8 bases respectively, with 16 bases between them. In nucleotides, the CDR3 is TGCAGCGTTGAAGAGTCGGCAGGGTGGGGAGAAAAACTGTTTTTT. This gives the protein CSVEESAGWGEKLFF.

The V call is TRBV6-5, the J call TRBJ2-7, with D possibly TRBD1 on 6 matching bases. The CDR3 covers 12 residues. V lost 6 bases, J lost 4 bases, and 10 bases lay in between. Germline assignment: CDR1 MNHEY and CDR2 SVGAGI. In DNA, the CDR3 is TGTGCCAGCAGCCCCGACAGGTACGAGCAGTACTTC. Residues: CASSPDRYEQYF.

The chain carries TRBV6-1 and TRBJ1-6; 8 nucleotides line up with TRBD1. The CDR3 has 14 residues. CDR1 is MNHNS, CDR2 SASEGT, per germline. J was trimmed by 7 bases and V by 4 bases; bases with no gene match: 3. The CDR3 is CASSGGTGNSPLHF. Here the CDR3 DNA reads TGTGCCAGCAGTGGAGGGACAGGAAATTCACCCCTCCACTTT.

This chain connects TRBV2 to TRBJ1-4; D is possibly TRBD1 (5 bases). Germline values: CDR1 SNHLY, CDR2 FYNNEI. Deletions cut 3 bases from V and 5 bases from J, with 10 bases between. The CDR3 sequence is 14 residues long. CDR3 DNA: TGTGCCAGCAGTGACGGCAGGGCGAATGAAAAACTGTTTTTT. This encodes CASSDGRANEKLFF.

The CDR3 coding sequence is TGTGCCAGCAGCTTCTCTCCGGCTAGCGGGATTTACAATGAGCAGTTCTTC. It specifies CASSFSPASGIYNEQFF. The gene calls are TRBV9 and TRBJ2-1; 9 bases match TRBD2. The germline CDR1 and CDR2 sequences are SGDLS and YYNGEE. V gave up 4 bases and J gave up 4 bases; unmatched junction bases: 12. The CDR3 length is 17 residues.

CDR3 in DNA: TGTGCCAGCAACGGACCTGGCTACAATGAGCAGTTCTTC. It yields the protein CASNGPGYNEQFF. The chain has TRBV7-9 and TRBJ2-1; D is unclear. Germline V gene lookup returns CDR1 SEHNR and CDR2 FQNEAQ (reference sequence). CDR3 length: 13 amino acids. V lost 7 bases and J 3 bases, leaving 10 bases between the germline ends.

The chain is built from TRBV7-6 and TRBJ2-5; TRBD2 agrees at 8 bases. The CDR3 is made up of 16 amino acids. Germline-derived CDR1 and CDR2 are SGHVS and FNYEAQ. With 5 bases clipped from V and 3 bases from J, the junction kept 11 bases outside the gene matches. The CDR3 DNA reads as TGTGCCAGCAGCCCATCAACCGGGACTAGAAAAGAGACCCAGTACTTC. It encodes CASSPSTGTRKETQYF.

J is TRBJ1-4 and V is TRBV30; perhaps TRBD1 as D (6 bases). V dropped 2 bases and J dropped 14 bases, with 12 bases sitting between them. Germline CDR1 and CDR2: GTSNPN and SVGIG (reference sequence). This CDR3 is 11 amino acids long. The CDR3 DNA sequence: TGTGCCTGGAGTCGAGGACAGATCCTGTTTTTT. It translates to CAWSRGQILFF.

The J gene is TRBJ2-1, the V gene TRBV9, with D possibly TRBD2 on 5 matching bases. Trimming removed 0 bases from V and 9 bases from J, with 10 bases in between. The germline V gene has CDR1 SGDLS and CDR2 YYNGEE. This CDR3 is built from 13 residues. CDR3 nucleotide sequence: TGTGCCAGCAGCGTAGAGGCGGGCAGTGAGCAGTTCTTC. Its protein is CASSVEAGSEQFF.

CDR3: CASSPRGQPSQETQYF. The CDR3 bases are TGTGCCAGCAGCCCGAGAGGACAGCCATCCCAAGAGACCCAGTACTTC. The chain joins TRBV11-1 to TRBJ2-5, with a weak D call TRBD1 (6 bases). Trimming removed 5 bases at V and 1 base at J, with 17 bases between. Germline V gene data show CDR1 as SGHAT and CDR2 as FQDESV (reference sequence). This CDR3 spans 16 amino acids.